This TCR beta chain originates from a study of tumor and adjacent non-tumor tissue in lung cancer. Study-wide context: There were approximately twelve adenocarcinoma, a couple of squamous cell carcinoma and 1 small cell lung cancer cases.

This CDR3 spans 11 amino acids. V was clipped by 3 bases and J by 5 bases, with 3 bases between them. The V gene's germline CDR1 is LNHDA and CDR2 SQIVND (reference sequence). TCRbeta libraries were built with three rounds of nested PCR, modified from ARM-PCR. TCRdb re-called the multiplex PCR reads through MiXCR, storing one row per CDR3 protein. In the table there are more than 95,000 distinct CDR3 sequences, 66% of which are singletons. This sample's RNA came from whole unsorted tissue. The clonotype originates from a man younger than 40 with non-small cell lung cancer. V usage is TRBV19 and J usage is TRBJ2-3; D unclear. Input material: lung tumor tissue. The CDR3 sequence: CASSIRDTQYF. CDR3 DNA sequence: TGTGCCAGTAGTATCAGAGATACGCAGTATTTT.